The 32 T cell receptor beta chains listed next were all sequenced from one sample in a study of OX40 agonist ivuxolimab in advanced cancers. Sequencing was performed with immunoSEQ multiplex PCR; in TCRdb, only in-frame clones are kept and a portion is missing. The table shows around 64,000 clones, with approximately 88% occurring only once. The sequenced sample was CD4+ or CD8+ T cells sorted from blood, obtained in a trial of the OX40 agonist ivuxolimab. The receptor set was obtained from an adult with an advanced solid tumor such as melanoma, head and neck, liver or kidney cancer.

The chain recombines TRBV5-1 with TRBJ2-1, with 8 bases lining up with TRBD2. Germline CDR1 SGHRS, CDR2 YFSETQ. The CDR3 consists of 17 residues. Trimming cost V 6 bases and J 7 bases; bases outside gene matches: 18. The CDR3 protein is CASTRGGRGTSRNEQFF. CDR3 nucleotide sequence: TGCGCCAGCACCCGGGGGGGACGGGGTACCTCTAGAAATGAGCAGTTCTTC.

This clone was found a few times. The chain carries TRBV4-2 and TRBJ2-1; 10 positions match TRBD2. V was clipped by 0 bases and J by 9 bases; unmatched bases: 14. Germline V gene sequence: CDR1 LGHNA, CDR2 YNFKEQ. CDR3 size: 18 residues. CDR3 bases: TGTGCCAGCAGCCAAGATCCGATCCGGAGCGGGAGGGCCATTGAGCAGTTCTTC. This sequence encodes CASSQDPIRSGRAIEQFF.

This clone was observed a handful of times. V gene TRBV27 combines with J gene TRBJ1-6; D may be TRBD1 (6 bases). Trimming shortened V by 6 bases and J by 6 bases, and 9 bases separated the two germline ends. There are 13 residues in the CDR3. Germline V gene lookup returns CDR1 MNHEY and CDR2 SMNVEV (reference sequence). The CDR3 reads CASRFRGNSPLHF. CDR3 DNA: TGTGCCAGCAGATTCAGGGGTAATTCACCCCTCCACTTT.

The genes are TRBV28 and TRBJ2-5; 9 positions match TRBD1. CDR1 and CDR2 from the germline V gene are MDHEN and SYDVKM. Trimming at V came to 9 bases and at J to 4 bases, leaving 9 bases not matched to a gene. The CDR3 runs to 14 residues. Here the CDR3 reads CASSGTGKGETQYF. CDR3 DNA: TGTGCCAGTTCCGGGACAGGGAAAGGAGAGACCCAGTACTTC. The full variable domain, rest sourced from reference TRBV28 and TRBJ2-5, is DVKVTQSSRYLVKRTGEKVFLECVQDMDHENMFWYRQDPGLGLRLIYFSYDVKMKEKGDIPEGYSVSREKKERFSLILESASTNQTSMYLCASSGTGKGETQYFGPGTRLLVL.

The chain employs TRBV4-1 and TRBJ2-3; D possibly corresponds to TRBD2 (6 bases). Germline loops: CDR1 MGHRA, CDR2 YSYEKL. The CDR3 consists of 17 residues. The V end lost 0 bases, the J end lost 5 bases, and 18 bases lay between the germline ends. The CDR3 spells CASSQDGPGLTRDTQYF. CDR3 bases: TGCGCCAGCAGCCAAGATGGACCGGGACTCACCAGAGATACGCAGTATTTT.

V is TRBV2 and J is TRBJ1-2; TRBD1 matches 8 bases. Trimming at V came to 6 bases and at J to 2 bases, leaving 5 bases not matched to a gene. Germline values: CDR1 SNHLY, CDR2 FYNNEI. The CDR3 length is 14 residues. CDR3 nucleotide sequence: TGTGCCAGCAGGGTACAGGGGGGGAACTATGGCTACACCTTC. Protein: CASRVQGGNYGYTF.

This chain connects TRBV5-4 to TRBJ2-1, with 11 bases identical to TRBD2. CDR1 is SGHNT and CDR2 is YYREEE in the germline V gene (reference sequence). J gave up 8 bases and V 5 bases, and 9 bases lay outside the gene matches. The CDR3 spans 15 residues. CDR3: CASSLRLAGRHEQFF. Here the CDR3 DNA reads TGTGCCAGCAGTTTAAGACTAGCGGGACGACATGAGCAGTTCTTC.

This clone was found once. The chain employs TRBV28 and TRBJ2-6, with D possibly being TRBD2 (5 bases). The CDR3 length is 17 residues. Per germline, CDR1 MDHEN and CDR2 SYDVKM. Trimming took 5 bases from V and 4 from J, leaving 18 bases between them. CDR3 sequence reads: CASSRPDSGPGANVLTF. CDR3 nucleotide sequence: TGTGCCAGCAGTAGGCCGGACTCCGGGCCGGGGGCCAACGTCCTGACTTTC.

The chain employs TRBV27 and TRBJ2-1; the D gene is possibly TRBD2 (7 bases). Germline-derived CDR1 and CDR2 are MNHEY and SMNVEV (reference sequence). CDR3 length equals 16 residues. Between the trimmed V and J ends, which lost 2 bases and 6 bases, there was a span of 17 bases. CDR3: CASSLGRWRGRNEQFF. For the CDR3, the DNA is TGTGCCAGCAGTTTAGGGCGGTGGCGGGGGCGCAATGAGCAGTTCTTC.

The chain uses TRBV6-5 and TRBJ1-2, with D tentatively TRBD1 (6 bases). CDR1 and CDR2 from the germline V gene are MNHEY and SVGAGI. The CDR3 spans 13 residues. The V end was cut by 6 bases, the J end by 8 bases, with 16 bases between. The CDR3 DNA reads TGTGCCAGCAGACTCCAGGGGAGTGGGGGCTACACCTTC. This sequence encodes CASRLQGSGGYTF.

The chain employs TRBV20-1 and TRBJ1-2, with 8 bases that match TRBD1. There are 10 residues in the CDR3. The V segment lost 5 bases and the J segment 7 bases; nucleotides outside the gene matches: 0. CDR1 is DFQATT and CDR2 is SNEGSKA in the germline V gene (reference sequence). The CDR3 reads CSADRGGYTF. The DNA of the CDR3 is TGCAGTGCTGACAGGGGTGGCTACACCTTC.

The genes are TRBV2 and TRBJ2-3, with TRBD2 matching 13 bases. The CDR3 is 19 residues long. Germline CDR1 SNHLY, CDR2 FYNNEI. The junction had 15 bases not matched to a gene; V was cut back by 5 bases and J by 4 bases. CDR3 DNA sequence: TGTGCCAGCAGTCATACGGGGGGCGGGACTAGCGGGGATCCAGATACGCAGTATTTT. This encodes CASSHTGGGTSGDPDTQYF. Combining the CDR3 with reference TRBV2 and TRBJ2-3 gives the whole variable domain EPEVTQTPSHQVTQMGQEVILRCVPISNHLYFYWYRQILGQKVEFLVSFYNNEISEKSEIFDDQFSVERPDGSNFTLKIRSTKLEDSAMYFCASSHTGGGTSGDPDTQYFGPGTRLTVL.

This chain connects TRBV7-2 to TRBJ2-7; D uncertain. V lost 1 base to trimming and J lost 0 bases, with 13 bases between them. The CDR3 has 16 amino acids. From germline, CDR1 is SGHTA and CDR2 FQGNSA. CDR3 bases: TGTGCCAGCAGCTTAGAGGTCAGGAGCATCTCCTACGAGCAGTACTTC. This translates into CASSLEVRSISYEQYF.

The chain recombines TRBV7-2 with TRBJ1-6, with TRBD1 matching 7 bases. V was pared by 4 bases and J by 14 bases, with 2 bases of the junction left unmatched. This CDR3 has 11 amino acids. Looked up from germline, CDR1 is SGHTA and CDR2 is FQGNSA. The CDR3 sequence: CASSSGQALHF. CDR3 sequence (DNA): TGTGCCAGCAGCTCCGGACAGGCCCTCCACTTT.

CDR3 coding DNA: TGTGCCAGCAGCCCGTCGTCCGGGACAGGGGGAAATGGCTACACCTTC. This sequence encodes CASSPSSGTGGNGYTF. This sequence joins TRBV7-6 and TRBJ1-2; 11 bases agree with TRBD1. V shed 5 bases and J 6 bases; nucleotides not matched to a gene: 11. CDR3 size: 16 residues. Germline V gene lookup returns CDR1 SGHVS and CDR2 FNYEAQ.

There are a few counts of this clone. The rearrangement joins TRBV11-2 to TRBJ1-3, with TRBD1 as a possible D gene (6 bases). Trimming took off 5 bases at V and 0 bases at J, with 11 bases between the two ends. This CDR3 has 15 amino acids. Germline CDR1 and CDR2: SGHAT and FQNNGV. The CDR3 spells CASSLRQDSGNTIYF. As DNA, the CDR3 is TGTGCCAGCAGCCTGAGACAGGACTCTGGAAACACCATATATTTT.

This clone appeared a few times. The chain couples TRBV7-2 to TRBJ1-2; D is uncertain. CDR3 size: 13 residues. V lost 1 base and J lost 4, with 7 bases in between. Germline V gene data show CDR1 as SGHTA and CDR2 as FQGNSA. The CDR3 loop reads CASSLGGSYGYTF. The CDR3 DNA is TGTGCCAGCAGCTTAGGAGGGTCCTATGGCTACACCTTC.

The rearrangement links TRBV10-2 to TRBJ2-7; possibly TRBD1 or TRBD2 for D (5 bases each). Trimming removed 8 bases at V and 6 bases at J, with 17 bases between. This CDR3 contains 13 residues. Germline V lookup: CDR1 WSHSY, CDR2 SAAADI. The CDR3 sequence is CASWDRMVGEQYF. In DNA, the CDR3 is TGCGCCAGCTGGGACCGGATGGTCGGCGAGCAGTACTTC.

This clone has a handful of counts. The genes are TRBV2 and TRBJ2-7, with D unresolved. The CDR3 totals 11 residues. Trimming removed 7 bases from V and 0 bases from J, with 4 bases in between. CDR1 and CDR2 from the germline V gene are SNHLY and FYNNEI. The CDR3 DNA follows: TGTGCCAGCACCAGCTCCTACGAGCAGTACTTC. Residues: CASTSSYEQYF.

The chain is built from TRBV2 and TRBJ1-4; D is possibly TRBD1 (5 bases). CDR1 SNHLY and CDR2 FYNNEI come from the germline V gene. V lost 6 bases and J lost 0, with 14 bases in between. The CDR3 is made up of 16 amino acids. CDR3 amino acids: CASRPLRGTTNEKLFF. The CDR3 region has the DNA TGTGCCAGCAGGCCTCTGAGGGGTACAACTAATGAAAAACTGTTTTTT.

V gene TRBV2 combines with J gene TRBJ2-7, with D possibly matching TRBD2 (7 bases). With 7 bases removed from V and 1 base from J, the gap between germline ends came to 14 bases. CDR1 is SNHLY and CDR2 is FYNNEI in the germline V gene. This CDR3 contains 14 residues. The CDR3 nucleotides are TGTGCCAGCATAGGGGGGGAGGGATCCTACGAGCAGTACTTC. Its translation: CASIGGEGSYEQYF.

V and J are TRBV11-3 and TRBJ2-7, with TRBD1 as a possible D gene (5 bases). The CDR3 extends over 15 amino acids. Trimming took off 1 base at V and 3 bases at J, with 13 bases between the two ends. Germline V gene lookup returns CDR1 SGHNT and CDR2 YENEEA. The CDR3, as DNA: TGTGCCAGCAGCTTAGGCCTTGGGGCGGTCTACGAGCAGTACTTC. This gives the protein CASSLGLGAVYEQYF.

V is TRBV6-5 and J is TRBJ2-7; possible D gene TRBD2, 5 bases. CDR1 MNHEY and CDR2 SVGAGI come from the germline V gene. The length of the CDR3 is 14 residues. V was pared by 0 bases and J by 5 bases, with 11 bases between. This CDR3 reads CASSYSREGDEQYF. CDR3 nucleotides: TGTGCCAGCAGTTACTCTCGGGAAGGAGACGAGCAGTACTTC.

J is TRBJ2-3 and V is TRBV7-2; D not certain. V was shortened by 5 bases and J by 2 bases, with 14 bases between the two germline ends. CDR3 size: 15 residues. Germline lookup yields CDR1 SGHTA and CDR2 FQGNSA. The CDR3 region is CASSQTPIYTDTQYF. The DNA for the CDR3 is TGTGCCAGCAGCCAAACCCCCATCTACACAGATACGCAGTATTTT.

The rearrangement uses TRBV9 and TRBJ2-1, with D perhaps being TRBD1 or TRBD2 (6 bases each). The germline CDR1 and CDR2 sequences are SGDLS and YYNGEE. V lost 0 bases and J 9 bases, leaving 31 bases between the germline ends. This CDR3 spans 20 amino acids. In nucleotides, the CDR3 is TGTGCCAGCAGCGTAGCGGTCGGAGGGGGTCTCAACCCATCTCTCGGTGAGCAGTTCTTC. Residues: CASSVAVGGGLNPSLGEQFF. The full variable domain, with the rest looked up from reference TRBV9 and TRBJ2-1, is DSGVTQTPKHLITATGQRVTLRCSPRSGDLSVYWYQQSLDQGLQFLIQYYNGEERAKGNILERFSAQQFPDLHSELNLSSLELGDSALYFCASSVAVGGGLNPSLGEQFFGPGTRLTVL.

The chain joins TRBV7-2 to TRBJ1-3; D remains ambiguous. Trimming took off 1 base at V and 0 bases at J, with 4 bases between the two ends. CDR1 is SGHTA and CDR2 is FQGNSA in the germline V gene. The CDR3 extends over 14 amino acids. The CDR3 sequence is CASSLGDSGNTIYF. As DNA, the CDR3 is TGTGCCAGCAGCTTAGGGGACTCTGGAAACACCATATATTTT.

The chain has TRBV9 and TRBJ2-3; 7 nucleotides line up with TRBD2. The J segment lost 0 bases and the V segment lost 0 bases, leaving 7 bases of the junction unmatched. Germline CDR1 is SGDLS and CDR2 is YYNGEE. There are 17 residues in the CDR3. CDR3 protein: CASSVAASGGSTDTQYF. The DNA for the CDR3 is TGTGCCAGCAGCGTAGCGGCTAGCGGAGGTAGCACAGATACGCAGTATTTT. Supplemented by reference TRBV9 and TRBJ2-3, the full variable domain reads DSGVTQTPKHLITATGQRVTLRCSPRSGDLSVYWYQQSLDQGLQFLIQYYNGEERAKGNILERFSAQQFPDLHSELNLSSLELGDSALYFCASSVAASGGSTDTQYFGPGTRLTVL.

Written as DNA, the CDR3 is TGTGCCAGCAGTTTACCGATTAGGGGGGCTGAAGCTTTCTTT. Amino acid sequence: CASSLPIRGAEAFF. The chain links TRBV28 to TRBJ1-1; D possibly corresponds to TRBD1 (6 bases). The germline V gene has CDR1 MDHEN and CDR2 SYDVKM. The CDR3 runs 14 residues. Trimming removed 2 bases from V and 6 bases from J, with 13 bases in between.

In nucleotides, the CDR3 is TGTGCCAGCAGCGTAGTCGGGGTAACCGGGGAGCTGTTTTTT. Its protein product is CASSVVGVTGELFF. The chain has TRBV9 and TRBJ2-2; the D gene is possibly TRBD2 (5 bases). The CDR3 covers 14 residues. Looked up from germline, CDR1 is SGDLS and CDR2 is YYNGEE. Trimming removed 0 bases at V and 5 bases at J, with 8 bases between.

The chain couples TRBV9 to TRBJ2-5; 12 bases are shared with TRBD2. After removal of 0 bases from V and 1 base from J, the junction contained 4 bases not matched to a gene. Germline values: CDR1 SGDLS, CDR2 YYNGEE. The CDR3 has 17 residues. CDR3 sequence (DNA): TGTGCCAGCAGCGTAGGGGCTAGCGGGGGGGTCCAAGAGACCCAGTACTTC. This sequence encodes CASSVGASGGVQETQYF.

This clone was seen just once. The genes are TRBV19 and TRBJ2-5, with TRBD1 matching over 10 bases. The DNA end lines up better with TRBJ2-7; the J call may be wrong. The CDR3 spans 15 residues. The germline V gene has CDR1 LNHDA and CDR2 SQIVND (reference sequence). The CDR3 DNA reads TGTGCCAGTACCCCGGGACAGGGGCGCGCCTACGAGCAGTACTTC. Amino acid sequence: CASTPGQGRAYEQYF.

This clone was recorded only once. The V call is TRBV7-2, the J call TRBJ2-5, with 10 bases aligning to TRBD1. V lost 5 bases, J lost 11 bases, and 8 bases stayed unmatched. Germline V lookup: CDR1 SGHTA, CDR2 FQGNSA. The CDR3 spans 13 residues. CDR3: CASSPGQGDKQYF. The CDR3 region has the DNA TGTGCCAGCAGCCCCGGACAGGGGGACAAGCAGTACTTC.